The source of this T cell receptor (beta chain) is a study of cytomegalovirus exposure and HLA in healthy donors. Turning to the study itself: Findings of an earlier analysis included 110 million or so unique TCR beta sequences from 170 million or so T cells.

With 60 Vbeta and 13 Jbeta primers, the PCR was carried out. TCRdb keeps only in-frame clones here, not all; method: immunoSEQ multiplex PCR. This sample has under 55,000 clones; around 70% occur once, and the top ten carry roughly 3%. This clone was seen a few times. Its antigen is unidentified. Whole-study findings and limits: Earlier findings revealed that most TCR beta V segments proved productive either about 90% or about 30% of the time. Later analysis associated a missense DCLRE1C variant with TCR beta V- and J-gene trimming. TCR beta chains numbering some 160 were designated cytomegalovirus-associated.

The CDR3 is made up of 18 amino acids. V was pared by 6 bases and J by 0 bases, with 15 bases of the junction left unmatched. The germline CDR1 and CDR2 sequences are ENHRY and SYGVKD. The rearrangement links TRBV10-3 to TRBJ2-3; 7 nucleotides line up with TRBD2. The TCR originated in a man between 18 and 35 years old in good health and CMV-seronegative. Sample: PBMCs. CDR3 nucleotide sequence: TGTGCCATCAGCCCCTTGGATAGCGGGTTCTCTAGCACAGATACGCAGTATTTT. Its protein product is CAISPLDSGFSSTDTQYF.